Listed below are T cell receptor beta chains from one sample, sequenced in a study of T cells in Graves' hyperthyroidism and ophthalmopathy. From the multiplex PCR reads, TCRdb called clonotypes with MiXCR, one entry per CDR3 protein. The table has a few hundred thousand distinct CDR3 sequences, about 13% seen once. The source material was blood. The receptors here all came from a woman aged 18-29 years with Graves' hyperthyroidism. Each CDR3 is given with its conserved first and last residue. D genes are given only for firm matches. Not all rows give a size; the values are once, few, many and, for expanded clones, a class.

j_gene | d_gene | v_gene | abundance | CDR3aa | CDR3nt
TRBJ2-3 | TRBD2 | TRBV7-9 | few | CASSSGLAELQYF | TGTGCCAGCAGCTCGGGACTAGCGGAGCTGCAGTATTTT
TRBJ1-6 | NA | TRBV28 | many | CASSFGQGVSPLHF | TGTGCCAGCAGTTTTGGGCAGGGAGTATCACCCCTCCACTTT
TRBJ2-2 | TRBD2 | TRBV18 | few | CASSPRSGGPHTGELFF | TGTGCCAGCTCACCACGATCGGGAGGGCCGCACACCGGGGAGCTGTTTTTT
TRBJ2-1 | TRBD2 | TRBV24-1 | many | CATRGTSGKNEQFF | TGTGCCACCAGAGGGACTAGCGGGAAGAATGAGCAGTTCTTC
TRBJ1-5 | NA | TRBV28 | many | CASGSPPGRDSNQPQHF | TGTGCCAGCGGGTCGCCTCCGGGCAGGGATAGCAATCAGCCCCAGCATTTT
TRBJ1-4 | NA | TRBV6-2/TRBV6-3 | NA | CASSIGHFGEKLFF | TGTGCCAGCAGTATTGGACACTTTGGTGAAAAACTGTTTTTT
TRBJ2-5 | NA | TRBV2 | many | CASSGTGSDQETQYF | TGTGCCAGCAGTGGTACCGGGTCCGACCAAGAGACCCAGTACTTC
TRBJ2-1 | NA | TRBV12-3/TRBV12-4 | many | CASSEDSSYNEQFF | TGTGCCAGCAGTGAAGACAGCTCCTACAATGAGCAGTTCTTC
TRBJ1-4 | NA | TRBV2 | many | CASNPSTTNEKLFF | TGTGCCAGCAATCCCTCGACAACTAATGAAAAACTGTTTTTT
TRBJ2-1 | TRBD2 | TRBV28 | many | CASSLYAFASGRRTYNEQFF | TGTGCCAGCAGTTTATACGCGTTTGCTAGCGGGAGAAGAACCTACAATGAGCAGTTCTTC
TRBJ2-1 | TRBD2 | TRBV20-1 | many | CSAKPPLAGGINEQFF | TGCAGTGCAAAGCCCCCTCTAGCGGGGGGGATCAATGAGCAGTTCTTC
TRBJ2-5 | NA | TRBV5-4 | many | CASSRWGDGSTTQYF | TGTGCCAGCAGCCGGTGGGGGGACGGTTCGACGACCCAGTACTTC
TRBJ1-5 | NA | TRBV28 | NA | CASNEGGSNQPQHF | TGTGCCAGCAACGAAGGGGGGAGCAATCAGCCCCAGCATTTT
TRBJ1-3 | TRBD1 | TRBV2 | NA | CASSDRGSSGNTIYF | TGTGCCAGCAGTGACAGGGGGAGCTCTGGAAACACCATATATTTT
TRBJ1-4 | NA | TRBV4-1 | NA | CASRPAWIATNEKLFF | TGCGCCAGCAGACCTGCGTGGATTGCAACTAATGAAAAACTGTTTTTT
TRBJ2-3 | NA | TRBV10-3 | few | CAISDAADTQYF | TGTGCCATCAGTGATGCTGCAGATACGCAGTATTTT
TRBJ2-5 | TRBD2 | TRBV7-2 | NA | CASSPRPSGNQETQYF | TGTGCCAGCAGCCCCCGTCCTAGCGGAAACCAAGAGACCCAGTACTTC
TRBJ2-7 | TRBD2 | TRBV10-2 | many | CASSDRTSGGEQYF | TGCGCCAGCAGTGATAGGACTAGCGGGGGCGAGCAGTACTTC
TRBJ2-7 | NA | TRBV4-1 | few | CASSQDRTYEQYF | TGCGCCAGCAGCCAGGATAGGACCTACGAGCAGTACTTC
TRBJ2-3 | NA | TRBV12-3/TRBV12-4 | many | CASTIRRETALQYF | TGTGCCAGCACCATTAGGAGAGAAACTGCGTTGCAGTATTTT
TRBJ1-2 | NA | TRBV6-1 | many | CALLLGGAGGYTF | TGTGCCCTCTTACTAGGCGGCGCGGGAGGCTACACCTTC
TRBJ1-5 | NA | TRBV19 | few | CASGEGIVQPQHF | TGTGCCAGTGGAGAGGGGATTGTCCAGCCCCAGCATTTT
TRBJ2-7 | NA | TRBV12-3/TRBV12-4 | many | CASSLMRRSRHEQYF | TGTGCCAGCAGTTTAATGCGCCGCTCGCGGCACGAGCAGTACTTC
TRBJ2-7 | NA | TRBV10-3 | many | CAISGTAYEQYF | TGTGCCATCAGTGGGACAGCCTACGAGCAGTACTTC
TRBJ1-5 | NA | TRBV13 | few | CASSLGLTDSNQPQHF | TGTGCCAGCAGCTTAGGCCTGACAGATAGCAATCAGCCCCAGCATTTT
TRBJ2-1 | NA | TRBV28 | NA | CASPPRLLGAYNEQFF | TGTGCCAGCCCTCCCCGACTTTTGGGGGCCTACAATGAGCAGTTCTTC
TRBJ2-4 | TRBD1 | TRBV12-3/TRBV12-4 | NA | CASRPGGAVQNIQYF | TGTGCCAGCAGGCCAGGGGGCGCGGTCCAAAACATTCAGTACTTC
TRBJ2-5 | TRBD1 | TRBV7-9 | many | CASSSELQGWETQYF | TGTGCCAGCAGCTCAGAACTACAGGGGTGGGAGACCCAGTACTTC
TRBJ1-2 | NA | TRBV24-1 | NA | CATFAGSDTF | TGTGCCACCTTTGCAGGTTCGGACACCTTC
TRBJ1-6 | NA | TRBV14 | NA | CASSQVSGPMNSPLHF | TGTGCCAGCAGCCAAGTTTCCGGACCGATGAATTCACCCCTCCACTTT
TRBJ2-5 | TRBD2 | TRBV6-2/TRBV6-3 | many | CASSYSSRGGPETQYF | TGTGCCAGCAGTTACTCGAGTCGGGGGGGCCCGGAGACCCAGTACTTC
TRBJ1-1 | TRBD1 | TRBV5-1 | many | CASTGQAEAFF | TGCGCCAGCACCGGACAGGCTGAAGCTTTCTTT
TRBJ2-7 | NA | TRBV12-3/TRBV12-4 | many | CASSFGSGSSYEQYF | TGTGCCAGCAGTTTTGGGTCAGGGAGCTCCTACGAGCAGTACTTC
TRBJ2-1 | TRBD1 | TRBV5-4 | many | CASSWIPGQGSDEQFF | TGTGCCAGCAGCTGGATTCCGGGACAGGGGAGCGATGAGCAGTTCTTC
TRBJ2-1 | TRBD1 | TRBV20-1 | many | CSARGDRGHEQFF | TGCAGTGCTAGGGGGGACAGGGGCCATGAGCAGTTCTTC
TRBJ2-7 | TRBD1 | TRBV6-1 | few | CATRTGGSYEQYF | TGTGCCACCCGGACAGGGGGCTCCTACGAGCAGTACTTC
TRBJ2-5 | TRBD1 | TRBV24-1 | many | CATSEKGKGAQETQYF | TGTGCCACCAGTGAGAAGGGGAAGGGGGCCCAAGAGACCCAGTACTTC
TRBJ1-1 | NA | TRBV27 | many | CASRYGAANTEAFF | TGTGCCAGCAGATACGGGGCGGCGAACACTGAAGCTTTCTTT
TRBJ1-2 | TRBD1 | TRBV6-1 | many | CASSEDDRAGGYTF | TGTGCCAGCAGTGAAGATGACAGGGCCGGTGGCTACACCTTC
TRBJ1-2 | NA | TRBV28 | many | CASSFLWRASYGYTF | TGTGCCAGCAGTTTCCTGTGGAGGGCGAGCTATGGCTACACCTTC